A single sample gave rise to the 6 T cell receptor beta chains below, sequenced in a study of blood T cell repertoires in COVID-19. The table came from immunoSEQ multiplex PCR; TCRdb's copy has only in-frame clones and leaves some out. The table shows some 160,000 clones, with around 81% occurring only once. Sequenced sample: peripheral blood. The receptors come from a man aged 65 to 79 with active or convalescent COVID-19.

The J gene is TRBJ2-7, the V gene TRBV28; a weak D match, TRBD1 (5 bases). CDR1 is MDHEN, CDR2 SYDVKM, per germline. The V end was cut by 4 bases, the J end by 0 bases, with 13 bases between. The CDR3 has 15 amino acids. The CDR3 region is CASSWGGYFSYEQYF. The CDR3 DNA follows: TGTGCCAGCAGTTGGGGCGGCTACTTCTCCTACGAGCAGTACTTC.

The V gene is TRBV6-2 or TRBV6-3, the J gene TRBJ1-5; D is uncertain. Between the trimmed V and J ends, which lost 2 bases and 3 bases, there was a span of 17 bases. The CDR3 covers 17 residues. Germline V lookup: CDR1 MNHEY, CDR2 SVGEGT. CDR3 sequence reads: CASSYARARGFNQPQHF. DNA for the CDR3: TGTGCCAGCAGTTACGCAAGGGCACGAGGGTTCAATCAGCCCCAGCATTTT.

The gene calls are TRBV3-1 (or the pseudogene TRBV3-2) and TRBJ2-4; 12 bases match TRBD2. Germline assignment: CDR1 LGHDT and CDR2 YNNKEL (reference sequence). The length of the CDR3 is 15 residues. The J segment lost 4 bases and the V segment lost 2 bases, leaving 0 bases of the junction unmatched. The CDR3 DNA follows: TGTGCCAGCAGCCAAACTAGCGGGGGGAAAAACATTCAGTACTTC. Translated: CASSQTSGGKNIQYF.

This rearrangement joins TRBV10-2 to TRBJ2-1, with D possibly TRBD2 on 5 matching bases. V lost 3 bases, J lost 9 bases, and 24 bases lay in between. CDR3 length: 17 residues. Germline V gene data show CDR1 as WSHSY and CDR2 as SAAADI. DNA for the CDR3: TGCGCCAGCAGTGACTTGGAAAAACGGCTAGCCCACGGTGAGCAGTTCTTC. It encodes CASSDLEKRLAHGEQFF.

The chain recombines TRBV28 with TRBJ1-6; 8 bases agree with TRBD1. The junction had 0 bases not matched to a gene; V was cut back by 3 bases and J by 8 bases. This CDR3 contains 13 residues. The germline gives CDR1 MDHEN, CDR2 SYDVKM. The CDR3 nucleotides read TGTGCCAGCAGTTTGGACAGGGATTCACCCCTCCACTTT. Amino acids: CASSLDRDSPLHF.

The gene calls are TRBV7-9 and TRBJ2-7, with D possibly TRBD2 on 5 matching bases. The CDR3 loop spans 17 amino acids. Deletions cut 5 bases from V and 0 bases from J, with 20 bases between. In germline, CDR1 is SEHNR, CDR2 FQNEAQ (reference sequence). The CDR3 is CASSPRHGGQSSYEQYF. CDR3 DNA: TGTGCCAGCAGCCCCCGACACGGAGGCCAGAGCTCCTACGAGCAGTACTTC. Looking up the rest from reference TRBV7-9 and TRBJ2-7 gives the full variable domain: DTGVSQNPRHKITKRGQNVTFRCDPISEHNRLYWYRQTLGQGPEFLTYFQNEAQLEKSRLLSDRFSAERPKGSFSTLEIQRTEQGDSAMYLCASSPRHGGQSSYEQYFGPGTRLTVT.